This T cell receptor (beta chain) originates from a study of shared clonotypes between healthy human individuals. CD45RO-negative, CCR7-selected cells formed the naive CD8 fraction, which excluded terminally differentiated effector memory CD45RA+ cells. The donors, healthy adults who were HIV-negative, had experienced no recent acute infections or vaccinations. The germline V gene has CDR1 MGHRA and CDR2 YSYEKL. This CDR3 comprises 14 residues. V dropped 0 bases and J dropped 8; count of bases not matched to a gene: 5. Points on this clone: Its matching antigen is unknown.

Findings and limits, study-wide: In contrast to clonotypes shared by all four donors, non-shared clonotypes had lower generation probabilities.

Genomic DNA belonging to each subset was distributed in equal measure over several immunoSEQ plates. The DNA input per sorted-subset replicate PCR was roughly 180 ng, corresponding to some 30,000 T cell genomes. Produced via immunoSEQ multiplex PCR; TCRdb's table is partial and in-frame only. Of around 600,000 clones listed, 85% to 95% were seen once; the top ten hold around 0.11%. This rearrangement joins TRBV4-1 to TRBJ1-2; 8 bases are a match to TRBD1. Material for sequencing was naive CD8+ T cells sorted from blood. The source is a woman between 25 and 40 years old in good health. This CDR3 reads CASSQESAGGGYTF. The DNA for the CDR3 is TGCGCCAGCAGCCAAGAATCGGCAGGGGGCGGCTACACCTTC.